The 13 T cell receptor beta chains presented below share a single source sample, sequenced in a study of T cell clonality in common variable immunodeficiency. TCRdb's table, derived via immunoSEQ multiplex PCR, lists solely in-frame clones and lacks some. The sample contains around 29,000 clones, none of them singletons. The material sequenced was peripheral blood mononuclear cells. The receptors here all came from a person between 18 and 69 years old in good health.

This clone was counted at least ten times. Here the CDR3 reads CASSTLGQTNEKLFF. Incomplete CDR3 DNA: TGTGCCAGTAGTACCTTGGGACAGACTAATGAAAAA. This chain links TRBV19 with TRBJ1-4, with TRBD1 matching over 7 bases. The read is 3 residues too short to cover the CDR3 end, so that end is filled in from the germline J gene. V was pared by 4 bases and J by 2 bases, with 4 bases of the junction left unmatched. This CDR3 comprises 15 residues. The germline V gene encodes CDR1 LNHDA and CDR2 SQIVND (reference sequence).

This clone was found many times. The DNA read from the CDR3 is TGTGCCAGCAGTTCGCGGGAGAGTCCCAATGAAAAA. It yields the protein CASSSRESPNEK. The complete CDR3 protein is CASSSRESPNEKLFF. J is TRBJ1-4 and V is TRBV6-2 or TRBV6-3, with no clear D. The read ends 3 residues shy of where the CDR3 ends; the end is completed using the germline J gene. Germline V gene sequence: CDR1 MNHEY, CDR2 SVGEGT. V was pared by 4 bases and J by 5 bases, with 14 bases between. The CDR3 loop spans 15 amino acids.

This clone was seen at least ten times. The sequence runs out 3 residues before the end of the CDR3; the remainder is reconstructed from the germline J gene. The rearrangement joins TRBV7-9 to TRBJ1-1, with D possibly TRBD1 on 6 matching bases. Germline V lookup: CDR1 SEHNR, CDR2 FQNEAQ (reference sequence). The CDR3 covers 15 residues. The V end was cut by 5 bases, the J end by 2 bases, with 15 bases between. This CDR3 reads CASSPDRFRNTEAFF. Partial CDR3 DNA: TGTGCCAGCAGCCCGGACAGATTCCGAAACACTGAA.

This clone was counted many times. The CDR3 end is not reached by the read, which stops 3 residues before it; the germline J gene fills it in. V and J are TRBV5-1 and TRBJ2-5; D is unclear. This CDR3 has 13 residues. Trimming left V 2 bases short and J 1 base short, with 6 bases between. Germline assignment: CDR1 SGHRS and CDR2 YFSETQ. The sequenced part of the CDR3 DNA is TGCGCCAGCAGCTTCACAGTCCAAGAGACC. It encodes CASSFTVQET. The complete CDR3 reads CASSFTVQETQYF.

This clone was picked up many times. The read halts 3 residues ahead of the CDR3 end, with the missing end drawn from the germline J gene. The gene calls are TRBV27 and TRBJ2-3; D is possibly TRBD1 (6 bases). Germline-derived CDR1 and CDR2 are MNHEY and SMNVEV (reference sequence). The V end lost 5 bases, the J end lost 6 bases, and 6 bases lay between the germline ends. The CDR3 length is 11 residues. Partial CDR3 DNA: TGTGCCAGCAGTAGGGGGGATACG. It is translated as CASSRGDT. Given in full, the CDR3 is CASSRGDTQYF.

As for this clone: Read sequence stops 3 residues before the CDR3 end, and the germline J gene provides the missing end. The chain uses TRBV20-1 and TRBJ1-4, with D possibly TRBD1 on 5 matching bases. V dropped 2 bases and J dropped 3 bases, with 10 bases sitting between them. Germline CDR1 and CDR2: DFQATT and SNEGSKA (reference sequence). This CDR3 is 14 amino acids long. CDR3 sequence reads: CSARPGGANEKLFF. CDR3 DNA (partial): TGCAGTGCTAGACCCGGGGGGGCTAATGAAAAA.

This clone has a count of ten or more. The CDR3 extends 3 residues past the end of the read, so its final part is completed from the germline J gene. This chain uses TRBV14 with TRBJ2-3, with D uncertain. Trimming removed 0 bases at V and 2 bases at J, with 15 bases between. Looked up from germline, CDR1 is SGHDN and CDR2 is FVKESK. CDR3 length: 17 residues. The CDR3 DNA, read in part, is TGTGCCAGCAGCCAAGACAGTCCGCGACACCTCACAGATACG. Translation gives CASSQDSPRHLTDT. The whole CDR3 is CASSQDSPRHLTDTQYF.

In its sample, this clone was seen many times. The read finishes 3 residues shy of the CDR3 end, and the germline J gene is used to complete it. V usage is TRBV29-1 and J usage is TRBJ2-7, with TRBD1 identical over 8 bases. Germline lookup yields CDR1 SQVTM and CDR2 ANQGSEA. Germline trimming cut 7 bases from V and 6 bases from J; bases unmatched to any gene: 8. The CDR3 has 12 residues. This CDR3 is CSAGGQGSEQYF. The CDR3 DNA, read in part, is TGCAGCGCCGGAGGACAGGGTTCCGAG.

Points on this clone: With the read ending 3 residues before the CDR3 end, the germline J gene is used to fill in that end. The rearrangement uses TRBV5-1 and TRBJ2-2; 10 nucleotides agree with TRBD1. Germline V gene sequence: CDR1 SGHRS, CDR2 YFSETQ. CDR3 length: 16 residues. The DNA read from the CDR3 is TGCGCCAGCAGCCCCGGGACAGGGGCTCGGAATGAAAAG. Its protein product is CASSPGTGARNEK. The whole CDR3 region reads CASSPGTGARNEKLFF.

This clone was recorded a few times. The CDR3 end falls 3 residues outside the read, so it is completed with the germline J gene. The V gene is TRBV19, the J gene TRBJ1-2; D unclear. Germline lookup yields CDR1 LNHDA and CDR2 SQIVND (reference sequence). V lost 1 base, J lost 7 bases, and 13 bases lay in between. The CDR3 extends over 14 amino acids. Partial CDR3 DNA: TGTGCCAGTAGTATAGCGGAAGCCGCTAGTGGC. It translates to CASSIAEAASG. The whole CDR3 protein is CASSIAEAASGYTF.

In this sample, this clone turned up many times. The CDR3 is cut off 3 residues early in the read; its end comes from the germline J gene. This rearrangement joins TRBV5-1 to TRBJ2-5; D possibly corresponds to TRBD2 (6 bases). Trimming stripped 4 bases from V and 1 base from J, with 11 bases between. The CDR3 contains 14 residues. Looked up from germline, CDR1 is SGHRS and CDR2 is YFSETQ. CDR3 DNA (partial): TGCGCCAGCAGCACCGGGGGAGCCCAAGAGACC. Protein: CASSTGGAQET. From start to end, the CDR3 is CASSTGGAQETQYF.

This clone was recorded at least ten times. Read coverage stops 3 residues before the CDR3 terminus; the germline J gene supplies the remainder. This rearrangement joins TRBV6-1 to TRBJ2-5; D possibly corresponds to TRBD1 (5 bases). V was cut by 1 base and J by 1 base, with 10 bases left in between. The CDR3 extends over 15 amino acids. Germline V CDR1 and CDR2: MNHNS, SASEGT. CDR3 bases read: TGTGCCAGCAGTGAAGAAAGGGGCTTCCAAGAGACC. Translation gives CASSEERGFQET. From start to end, the CDR3 is CASSEERGFQETQYF.

This clone was found a few times. The read comes to an end 3 residues before the CDR3 does, leaving the germline J gene to fill in the end. The V and J genes are TRBV19 and TRBJ2-3; TRBD2 is a possible D gene (6 bases). The CDR3 spans 17 residues. Per germline, CDR1 LNHDA and CDR2 SQIVND (reference sequence). V was pared by 7 bases and J by 2 bases, with 22 bases between. CDR3 protein: CASKPRGTSPDTDTQYF. The CDR3 DNA, read in part, is TGTGCCAGTAAACCCCGCGGGACTTCTCCTGACACAGATACG.